The 3 T cell receptor beta chains in this list originate from one sample, sequenced in a study of blood T cells in healthy people across ages. A second roughly 6 to 12 cycle PCR used barcoded and J-beta primers. TCRdb passed the 5' RACE reads through MiXCR, listing each CDR3 protein once. The table shows around 690,000 distinct CDR3 sequences, with roughly three fifths occurring only once. Source material: blood. These receptors were collected from a man in his sixties in good health.

This CDR3 is CSVELKGGAQWETQYF. CDR3 DNA: TGCAGCGTTGAATTGAAAGGGGGGGCCCAGTGGGAGACCCAGTACTTC. The rearrangement uses TRBV29-1 and TRBJ2-5, with TRBD2 as a possible D gene (7 bases). The CDR3 loop spans 16 amino acids. Trimming took 2 bases from V and 5 from J, leaving 21 bases between them. Germline CDR1 SQVTM, CDR2 ANQGSEA.

The chain links TRBV20-1 to TRBJ2-5; 7 bases match TRBD2. The V segment lost 0 bases and the J segment 3 bases; nucleotides outside the gene matches: 7. The length of the CDR3 is 15 residues. Per the germline V gene, CDR1 is DFQATT and CDR2 is SNEGSKA (reference sequence). The CDR3 loop reads CSARDSRLAEETQYF. The CDR3 bases are TGCAGTGCTAGAGATAGCCGTCTAGCGGAAGAGACCCAGTACTTC.

This clonotype was counted a single time. The chain is built from TRBV24-1 and TRBJ2-3; D might be TRBD2 (6 bases). Germline CDR1 reads KGHDR; CDR2 reads SFDVKD. The CDR3 is 16 amino acids. V lost 4 bases to trimming and J lost 0 bases, with 13 bases between them. CDR3: CATSDLHRGSTDTQYF. The CDR3 DNA follows: TGTGCCACCAGTGACCTCCACCGGGGGAGCACAGATACGCAGTATTTT.